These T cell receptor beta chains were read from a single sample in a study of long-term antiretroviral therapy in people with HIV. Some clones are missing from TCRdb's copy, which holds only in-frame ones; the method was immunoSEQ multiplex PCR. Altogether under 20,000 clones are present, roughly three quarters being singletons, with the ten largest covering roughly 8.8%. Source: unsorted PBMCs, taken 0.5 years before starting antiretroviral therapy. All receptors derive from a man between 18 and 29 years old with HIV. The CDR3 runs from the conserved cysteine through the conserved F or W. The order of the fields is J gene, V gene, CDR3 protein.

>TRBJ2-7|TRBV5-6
CASSRGAGEQYF
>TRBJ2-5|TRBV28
CASSLRDRPGQETQYF
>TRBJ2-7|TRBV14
CASSLRGQGPYEQYF
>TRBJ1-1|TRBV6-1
CAGGDVGWAEAFF
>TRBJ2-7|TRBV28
CASRSDSSYEQYF
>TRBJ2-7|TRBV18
CASSIDRGLYEQYF
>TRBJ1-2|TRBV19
CASSFGTGAFGTF
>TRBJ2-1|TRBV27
CASSSPAGALNEQFF
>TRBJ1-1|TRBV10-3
CAIQGTDSEQTEAFF
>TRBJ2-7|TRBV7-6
CASSLTDSYEQYF
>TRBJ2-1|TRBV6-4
CASALDSANEQFF
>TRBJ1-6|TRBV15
CATSGTLDSPLHF
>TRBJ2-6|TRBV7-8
CASSFSRPGANVLTF
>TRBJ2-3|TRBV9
CASSVGWVRSTDTQYF
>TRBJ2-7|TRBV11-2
CASSLERLAREQYF
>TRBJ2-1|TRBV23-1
CASSQRVAYNEQFF
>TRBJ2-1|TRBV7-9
CASSPRTGAPNEQFF
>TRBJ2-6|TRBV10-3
CATAKIEYGANVLTF
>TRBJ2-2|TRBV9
CASSVEAGTWTGELFF
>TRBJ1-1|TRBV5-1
CASSWMDPGDTEAFF
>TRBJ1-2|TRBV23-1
CASSHPDRGGSYGYTF
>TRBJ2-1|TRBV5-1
CASSLASSYNEQFF
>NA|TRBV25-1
CASSESYEQYF
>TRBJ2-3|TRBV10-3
CAIRGAPLAGGRAGDTQYF
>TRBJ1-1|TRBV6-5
CASENRNTEAFF
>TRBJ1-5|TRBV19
CASSNQKKGSNQPQHF
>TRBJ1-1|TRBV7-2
CASSLGLNMNTEAFF
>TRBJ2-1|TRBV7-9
CASSLAGGRDYNEQFF
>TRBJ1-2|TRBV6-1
CASTAKQIGYTF
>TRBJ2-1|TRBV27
CASSPSTWYSSYNEQFF
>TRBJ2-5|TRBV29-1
CSGTSGGSETQYF
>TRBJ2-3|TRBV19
CASSTLVQVRIDTQYF
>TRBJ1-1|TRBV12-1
CASRPTWEAFF
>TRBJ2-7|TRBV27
CASSYTSANYEQYF
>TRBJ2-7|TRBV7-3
CASSLNGYEQYF
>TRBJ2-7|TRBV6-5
CASSYSNTFYEQYF
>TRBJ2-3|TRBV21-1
CASRKGLAGANTQYF
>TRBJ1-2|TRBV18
CASSPGGVSYGYTF
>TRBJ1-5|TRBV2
CASSLLQQPQHF
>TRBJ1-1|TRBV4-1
CASSADRGMNTEAFF
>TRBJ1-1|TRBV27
CASSLGSVGYTEAFF
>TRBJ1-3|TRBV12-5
CASGLVGNTIYF
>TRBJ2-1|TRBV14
CASSVYRDPYDEQFF
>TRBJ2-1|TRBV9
CASSVTPLPPYNEQFF
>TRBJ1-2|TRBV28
CASSLGSGNYGYTF
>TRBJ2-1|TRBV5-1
CASSLGLAGLDEQFF
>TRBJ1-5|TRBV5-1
CASSFRGGNQPQHF
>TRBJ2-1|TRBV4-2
CASSQAGGGDGNEQFF
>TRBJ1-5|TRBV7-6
CASSSGWNQPQHF